This record covers a single T cell receptor beta chain. What antigen it recognizes has not been identified. Base qualities were left out, and no much larger clone turns up one base away. The immunoSEQ Assay, a bias-controlled multiplex PCR, was used to amplify TCRbeta CDR3 regions from genomic DNA. The original methods were these. Within the assay, amplification of reference gene primers was used to estimate how many nucleated cells each sample contained. To quantify the absolute abundance of each unique TCRbeta CDR3 rearrangement, sequence reads were collapsed and filtered. Productive Simpson clonality was computed per sample as the square root of Simpson's diversity index over productive rearrangements. TCRdb re-hosts the immuneACCESS table, in-frame sequences only. Its copies lack some clones; in the studies checked, an unresolved V gene accounts for under half of them, and the cause for the rest is not known. The V and J calls and clone size are taken from that table; D and trimming were inferred from the DNA. The sample data list a few hundred thousand clones, and around 80% of these were observed just once. The top ten constitute around 4.1% of the sample.

Participants in the prospective study were enrolled through a virtual design, were aged roughly 18 to 90 years, and lived in under 25 United States geographic areas. In the prospective study, participants were assigned to cohorts based on the clinical history participants reported in a screening survey and a study questionnaire. Each participant in the prospective study had whole blood, serum and a nasopharyngeal or oropharyngeal swab collected by mobile phlebotomists. Over an approximately 2-month period, participants in the prospective study had the option of providing additional blood draws and questionnaires. Prospective study blood samples were shipped either frozen or at room temperature before DNA extraction. These data originate in a study of blood T cell repertoires in COVID-19 (TCRdb year 2020). General notes on the study: The collaborator samples originated in the United States, Italy and Spain and spanned the acute and convalescent phases of COVID-19. The material from the prospective study consisted of cDNA or gDNA derived from T cells, B-cell-depleted T cells, or PBMCs. Subjects who had been exposed to COVID-19, were actively infected with it, or had recovered from it provided the deeply sampled blood TCRbeta repertoires that made up the dataset. The repertoires were released in a freely available public database intended as a resource for research on the immune response to SARS-CoV-2. The samples were drawn from two sources: the first 160 participants of the ongoing ImmuneRACE study, and 950 to 1,500 subjects contributed by 6 global collaborators. The sample metadata nearly always contained a de-identified subject ID, COVID-19 status, age in years and sex. Where HLA class I and class II types were available, the types were taken from metadata supplied by the sample provider, not from assay-based typing.

What the authors observed across the whole study: The quantity of clinical and demographic metadata differed by source and by participant and was supplied without curation.

Relative to germline, V is 3 bases shorter and J is 2 bases shorter, with 2 bases between their ends. The germline V gene gives CDR1 as SGDLS and CDR2 as YYNGEE. From the cysteine up to the phenylalanine, the CDR3 has a length of 11 residues. Only CDR3 DNA remains: 33 bases, in frame from the first base. The sequenced material came from PBMCs or T cells enriched from blood (not recorded which). Rearrangement joined TRBV9 to TRBJ1-1; no confident D gene assignment can be made. The source of this sequence is a young man with acute COVID-19. The CDR3 protein is CASSANTEAFF. The sequenced DNA: TGTGCCAGCAGCGCAAACACTGAAGCTTTCTTT.